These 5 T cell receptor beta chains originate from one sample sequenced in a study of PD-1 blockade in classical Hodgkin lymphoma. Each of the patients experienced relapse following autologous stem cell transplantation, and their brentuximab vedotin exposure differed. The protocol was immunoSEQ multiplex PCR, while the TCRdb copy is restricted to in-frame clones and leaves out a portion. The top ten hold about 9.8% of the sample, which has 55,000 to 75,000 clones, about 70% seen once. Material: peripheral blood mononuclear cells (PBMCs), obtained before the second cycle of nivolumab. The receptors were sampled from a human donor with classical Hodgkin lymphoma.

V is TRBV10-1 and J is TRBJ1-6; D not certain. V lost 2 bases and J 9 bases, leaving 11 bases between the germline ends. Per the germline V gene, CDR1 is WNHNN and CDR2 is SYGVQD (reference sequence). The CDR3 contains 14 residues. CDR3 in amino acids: CASSEGSPGSPLHF. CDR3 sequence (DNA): TGCGCCAGCAGTGAGGGCAGCCCCGGTTCACCCCTCCACTTT.

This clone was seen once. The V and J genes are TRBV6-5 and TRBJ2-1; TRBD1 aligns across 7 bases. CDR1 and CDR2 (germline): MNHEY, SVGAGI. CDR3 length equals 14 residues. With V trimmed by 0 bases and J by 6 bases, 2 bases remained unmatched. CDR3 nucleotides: TGTGCCAGCAGTTACTCGGGGACAGTCAATGAGCAGTTCTTC. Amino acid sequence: CASSYSGTVNEQFF.

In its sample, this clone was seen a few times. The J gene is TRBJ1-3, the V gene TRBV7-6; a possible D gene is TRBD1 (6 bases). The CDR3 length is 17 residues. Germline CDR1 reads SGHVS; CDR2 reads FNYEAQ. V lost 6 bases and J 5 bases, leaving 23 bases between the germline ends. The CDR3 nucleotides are TGTGCCAGCAGGGAAAGGGGGGGCGCCGGGGGAAGAAACACCATATATTTT. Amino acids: CASRERGGAGGRNTIYF.

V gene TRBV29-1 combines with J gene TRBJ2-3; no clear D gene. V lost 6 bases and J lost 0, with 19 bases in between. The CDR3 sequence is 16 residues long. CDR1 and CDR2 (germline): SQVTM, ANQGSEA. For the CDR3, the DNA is TGCAGCGTCTCTTCCCCAGAAACTTCTAGCACAGATACGCAGTATTTT. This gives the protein CSVSSPETSSTDTQYF.

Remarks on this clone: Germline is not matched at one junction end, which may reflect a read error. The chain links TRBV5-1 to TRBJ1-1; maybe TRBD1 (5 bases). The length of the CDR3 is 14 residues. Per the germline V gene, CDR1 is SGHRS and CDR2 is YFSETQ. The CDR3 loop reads CASSLDRGLTEAFF. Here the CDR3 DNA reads TGCGCCAGCAGTTTGGATCGGGGACTCACTGAAGCTTTCTTT.